This T cell receptor (beta chain) was obtained from a study of cytomegalovirus exposure and HLA in healthy donors. Study summary: Early on, a data release was issued that held about 85 million unique TCRs from HLA-typed donors.

About this clone itself: Its antigen is unknown.

The PCR was carried out with 60 Vbeta primers and 13 Jbeta primers. Sequenced by immunoSEQ multiplex PCR; TCRdb stores in-frame clones only, minus some. The table shows some 190,000 clones, with about 81% occurring only once. Germline CDR1 is SGHTA and CDR2 is FQGNSA. Trimming pared 5 bases from V and 3 bases from J, leaving 9 bases between. The CDR3 loop spans 13 amino acids. Study-wide points: TRBV6-2, TRBV6-3 and some other V segments were excluded as indistinguishable. Sequencing had likely introduced a cluster of highly shared sequence variants as an artifact. Accurate prediction of HLA-A and HLA-B alleles (for most subjects) was reportedly achieved from TCR beta sequences.

The TCR sequence derives from a man aged 35 to 55 in good health and CMV-seronegative. Sequencing input: PBMCs. The rearrangement links TRBV7-2 to TRBJ2-3; the D is unclear. The CDR3 sequence: CASSETRTDTQYF. CDR3 coding DNA: TGTGCCAGCAGCGAAACCCGGACAGATACGCAGTATTTT.